This record covers a single T cell receptor (beta chain). These data originate in a study of cytomegalovirus exposure and HLA in healthy donors. Germline CDR1 reads SNHLY; CDR2 reads FYNNEI. This CDR3 spans 12 amino acids. V was pared by 8 bases and J by 4 bases, with 10 bases between. The PCR ran on 60 Vbeta and 13 Jbeta primers. Profiled with immunoSEQ multiplex PCR; TCRdb holds only in-frame clones, not every one. The sample lists under 200,000 clones, approximately 86% seen once, with roughly 0.34% in the top ten. The TCR sequence derives from a woman between 25 and 40 years old in good health and CMV-seronegative. The chain employs TRBV2 and TRBJ2-3; D unresolved. The sequenced sample was PBMCs. The CDR3 nucleotides read TGTGCCAGCGGTAGCATCCCAGATACGCAGTATTTT. Encoded protein: CASGSIPDTQYF.